This passage covers 21 T cell receptor beta chains from one sample sequenced in a study of blood T cell repertoires in COVID-19. TCRdb's copy holds only in-frame clones and misses some; the assay was immunoSEQ multiplex PCR. The sample lists about 310,000 clones, around 87% seen once, with 1% in the top ten. Sequenced sample: peripheral blood. Receptors were obtained from a man aged 50 to 60 with active or convalescent COVID-19.

The rearrangement uses TRBV30 and TRBJ1-1, with 9 bases lining up with TRBD1. The CDR3 has 13 amino acids. Germline CDR1 GTSNPN, CDR2 SVGIG (reference sequence). V dropped 3 bases and J dropped 3; count of bases not matched to a gene: 2. The CDR3: CAWSGQGHTEAFF. CDR3 coding DNA: TGTGCCTGGAGCGGACAGGGGCACACTGAAGCTTTCTTT.

On this clone: The junction shows a germline mismatch at one end, possibly a read error. In the same sample, other DNA sequences code for this CDR3. The chain recombines TRBV7-3 with TRBJ2-3; 10 bases map to TRBD1. The length of the CDR3 is 15 residues. Germline V CDR1 and CDR2: SGHTA, FQGTGA. The CDR3 region has the DNA TGTGCCAGCAGCCTAACGGGACAGGGGACAGATACGCAGTATTTT. Amino acid sequence: CASSLTGQGTDTQYF.

The rearrangement links TRBV5-1 to TRBJ1-4; tentative D call: TRBD1 (6 bases). The CDR3 extends over 15 amino acids. With 4 bases removed from V and 8 bases from J, the gap between germline ends came to 18 bases. Germline CDR1 is SGHRS and CDR2 is YFSETQ. CDR3 nucleotides: TGCGCCAGCAGCGCCTCGACAGGTAGAAGCGAAAAACTGTTTTTT. Translated: CASSASTGRSEKLFF. Drawing the rest from reference TRBV5-1 and TRBJ1-4, the complete variable domain is KAGVTQTPRYLIKTRGQQVTLSCSPISGHRSVSWYQQTPGQGLQFLFEYFSETQRNKGNFPGRFSGRQFSNSRSEMNVSTLELGDSALYLCASSASTGRSEKLFFGSGTQLSVL.

The gene calls are TRBV19 and TRBJ1-1; a weak D match, TRBD1 (6 bases). This CDR3 spans 14 amino acids. Germline loops: CDR1 LNHDA, CDR2 SQIVND (reference sequence). With 3 bases removed from V and 5 bases from J, the gap between germline ends came to 13 bases. The CDR3 DNA reads TGTGCCAGTAGTATCGTCGCAGGGGAGACTGAAGCTTTCTTT. Translated: CASSIVAGETEAFF. Together with reference TRBV19 and TRBJ1-1, the CDR3 gives the full variable domain: DGGITQSPKYLFRKEGQNVTLSCEQNLNHDAMYWYRQDPGQGLRLIYYSQIVNDFQKGDIAEGYSVSREKKESFPLTVTSAQKNPTAFYLCASSIVAGETEAFFGQGTRLTVV.

The chain has TRBV20-1 and TRBJ1-1; possible D gene TRBD1, 6 bases. V was trimmed by 5 bases and J by 0 bases, leaving 10 bases between them. The germline gives CDR1 DFQATT, CDR2 SNEGSKA (reference sequence). The CDR3 covers 13 residues. CDR3 amino acids: CSARDRMNTEAFF. In DNA, the CDR3 is TGCAGTGCTCGTGACAGGATGAACACTGAAGCTTTCTTT.

In DNA, the CDR3 is TGCGCCAGCAGCGAGGGACAGGGAGGATCACCCCTCCACTTT. Translation: CASSEGQGGSPLHF. The chain joins TRBV5-1 to TRBJ1-6; 9 bases match TRBD1. The CDR3 is made up of 14 amino acids. Germline V gene lookup returns CDR1 SGHRS and CDR2 YFSETQ. V was clipped by 4 bases and J by 10 bases; unmatched bases: 6.

V gene TRBV28 combines with J gene TRBJ1-2; D is unresolved. Trimming took off 6 bases at V and 7 bases at J, with 12 bases between the two ends. The CDR3 contains 12 residues. Germline loops: CDR1 MDHEN, CDR2 SYDVKM. This CDR3 is CASRVLGVGYTF. The CDR3 region has the DNA TGTGCCAGCAGAGTTCTCGGGGTTGGCTACACCTTC.

A few counts support this clone. V gene TRBV29-1 combines with J gene TRBJ1-1; possibly TRBD1 for D (5 bases). The V end lost 2 bases, the J end lost 3 bases, and 10 bases lay between the germline ends. The germline CDR1 and CDR2 sequences are SQVTM and ANQGSEA. This CDR3 has 13 amino acids. Here the CDR3 DNA reads TGCAGCGTTGAACGGGGGAGGGACACTGAAGCTTTCTTT. Protein sequence: CSVERGRDTEAFF. Full variable domain (remainder filled in from reference TRBV29-1 and TRBJ1-1): SAVISQKPSRDICQRGTSLTIQCQVDSQVTMMFWYRQQPGQSLTLIATANQGSEATYESGFVIDKFPISRPNLTFSTLTVSNMSPEDSSIYLCSVERGRDTEAFFGQGTRLTVV.

The CDR3 loop reads CASSVEGAVAGELFF. In DNA, the CDR3 is TGTGCCAGCAGCGTAGAGGGGGCCGTCGCCGGGGAGCTGTTTTTT. The rearrangement joins TRBV9 to TRBJ2-2; 7 bases are shared with TRBD1. V lost 0 bases to trimming and J lost 6 bases; unmatched junction nucleotides: 5. Per germline, CDR1 SGDLS and CDR2 YYNGEE. The CDR3 consists of 15 residues.

The V and J genes are TRBV10-3 and TRBJ1-2; 7 bases fit TRBD1. This CDR3 contains 14 residues. Germline lookup yields CDR1 ENHRY and CDR2 SYGVKD. Unmatched junction bases numbered 9, after V lost 4 bases and J lost 7 bases. CDR3 bases: TGTGCCATCAGTGGACAGGGCCCCTTTGGTGGCTACACCTTC. Translation gives CAISGQGPFGGYTF.

V gene TRBV19 combines with J gene TRBJ1-1; D gene unclear. The V end lost 4 bases, the J end lost 0 bases, and 9 bases lay between the germline ends. CDR3 size: 14 residues. Germline CDR1 LNHDA, CDR2 SQIVND (reference sequence). CDR3 DNA: TGTGCCAGTAGTAGTTTACCTATGAACACTGAAGCTTTCTTT. Translating gives CASSSLPMNTEAFF.

The rearrangement joins TRBV4-2 to TRBJ2-5; 9 bases fit TRBD2. The V gene end was trimmed by 4 bases and the J gene end by 4 bases; junction bases not matched to a gene: 13. CDR1 is LGHNA, CDR2 YNFKEQ, per germline. The CDR3 consists of 17 residues. The CDR3 sequence is CASSPSMRAGGGETQYF. CDR3 DNA sequence: TGTGCCAGCAGCCCGTCGATGAGAGCGGGGGGCGGAGAGACCCAGTACTTC.

This clone appeared once. V and J are TRBV7-9 and TRBJ1-3, with 7 bases identical to TRBD1. There are 18 residues in the CDR3. The trim removed 3 bases at V and 0 bases at J, leaving 11 bases unmatched. The germline gives CDR1 SEHNR, CDR2 FQNEAQ (reference sequence). The CDR3 region has the DNA TGTGCCAGCAGCTTGCCGTGGGCAGGGGGGTCCTCTGGAAACACCATATATTTT. It specifies CASSLPWAGGSSGNTIYF.

The chain joins TRBV6-6 to TRBJ1-1, with a possible D match to TRBD1 (5 bases). V was cut by 5 bases and J by 1 base, with 11 bases left in between. The CDR3 sequence is 14 residues long. Per the germline V gene, CDR1 is MNHNY and CDR2 is SVGAGI (reference sequence). CDR3 bases: TGTGCCAGCAGTGCCCCGACAGAGAACACTGAAGCTTTCTTT. Protein product: CASSAPTENTEAFF.

This clone turned up a few times. The gene calls are TRBV9 and TRBJ1-2, with D possibly TRBD1 on 6 matching bases. Trimming left V 0 bases short and J 4 bases short, with 16 bases between. This CDR3 comprises 16 residues. Germline V gives CDR1 SGDLS, CDR2 YYNGEE. This CDR3 reads CASSVAGALSFYGYTF. The DNA for the CDR3 is TGTGCCAGCAGCGTAGCAGGGGCGCTCTCCTTCTATGGCTACACCTTC.

This chain connects TRBV5-6 to TRBJ1-1; unclear D gene. The CDR3 runs 13 residues. The ends were cut back, 0 bases at V and 11 bases at J, with 14 bases in the middle. The germline V gene has CDR1 SGHDT and CDR2 YYEEEE. The CDR3 DNA reads as TGTGCCAGCAGCTTGGGGACCGCTCGAGGGGCTTTCTTT. Translating gives CASSLGTARGAFF.

The J gene is TRBJ2-5, the V gene TRBV7-2, with 12 bases aligning to TRBD1. Germline V lookup: CDR1 SGHTA, CDR2 FQGNSA. V trimming: 5 bases; J trimming: 5 bases; junction bases outside the gene matches: 9. This CDR3 spans 16 amino acids. The CDR3 reads CASSRGQGAGRETQYF. CDR3 coding DNA: TGTGCCAGCAGCCGGGGACAGGGGGCCGGAAGGGAGACCCAGTACTTC.

This rearrangement joins TRBV7-2 to TRBJ2-7; D is possibly TRBD1 (6 bases). V was shortened by 5 bases and J by 4 bases, with 21 bases between the two germline ends. Germline CDR1 reads SGHTA; CDR2 reads FQGNSA. This CDR3 region has 16 residues. The CDR3 nucleotides are TGTGCCAGCAGCCAACACAAAACAGGGATGGCGTACGAGCAGTACTTC. Protein: CASSQHKTGMAYEQYF.

This clone was seen only once. The chain carries TRBV18 and TRBJ1-6, with a weak D call TRBD1 (5 bases). CDR1 and CDR2 (germline): KGHSH, LQKENI. Trimming cost V 3 bases and J 10 bases, with 19 bases left between them. This CDR3 comprises 16 residues. This CDR3 is CASSPPPEGAYSPLHF. In DNA form, the CDR3 reads TGTGCCAGCTCACCCCCTCCAGAAGGGGCTTACTCACCCCTCCACTTT.

This clone was found once. This rearrangement joins TRBV5-1 to TRBJ1-5; TRBD1 agrees at 8 bases. V trimming: 0 bases; J trimming: 7 bases; junction bases outside the gene matches: 6. The CDR3 covers 15 residues. Germline lookup yields CDR1 SGHRS and CDR2 YFSETQ. DNA for the CDR3: TGCGCCAGCAGCTTGGGGGGACAGGTGGGCCAGCCCCAGCATTTT. This encodes CASSLGGQVGQPQHF.

The chain is built from TRBV10-2 and TRBJ1-6; 7 bases are shared with TRBD1. The V gene's germline CDR1 is WSHSY and CDR2 SAAADI. J lost 7 bases, V lost 4 bases, and 1 base had no gene match. This CDR3 region has 13 residues. CDR3 loop: CASSATGNSPLHF. The CDR3, as DNA: TGCGCCAGCAGTGCGACAGGGAATTCACCCCTCCACTTT.